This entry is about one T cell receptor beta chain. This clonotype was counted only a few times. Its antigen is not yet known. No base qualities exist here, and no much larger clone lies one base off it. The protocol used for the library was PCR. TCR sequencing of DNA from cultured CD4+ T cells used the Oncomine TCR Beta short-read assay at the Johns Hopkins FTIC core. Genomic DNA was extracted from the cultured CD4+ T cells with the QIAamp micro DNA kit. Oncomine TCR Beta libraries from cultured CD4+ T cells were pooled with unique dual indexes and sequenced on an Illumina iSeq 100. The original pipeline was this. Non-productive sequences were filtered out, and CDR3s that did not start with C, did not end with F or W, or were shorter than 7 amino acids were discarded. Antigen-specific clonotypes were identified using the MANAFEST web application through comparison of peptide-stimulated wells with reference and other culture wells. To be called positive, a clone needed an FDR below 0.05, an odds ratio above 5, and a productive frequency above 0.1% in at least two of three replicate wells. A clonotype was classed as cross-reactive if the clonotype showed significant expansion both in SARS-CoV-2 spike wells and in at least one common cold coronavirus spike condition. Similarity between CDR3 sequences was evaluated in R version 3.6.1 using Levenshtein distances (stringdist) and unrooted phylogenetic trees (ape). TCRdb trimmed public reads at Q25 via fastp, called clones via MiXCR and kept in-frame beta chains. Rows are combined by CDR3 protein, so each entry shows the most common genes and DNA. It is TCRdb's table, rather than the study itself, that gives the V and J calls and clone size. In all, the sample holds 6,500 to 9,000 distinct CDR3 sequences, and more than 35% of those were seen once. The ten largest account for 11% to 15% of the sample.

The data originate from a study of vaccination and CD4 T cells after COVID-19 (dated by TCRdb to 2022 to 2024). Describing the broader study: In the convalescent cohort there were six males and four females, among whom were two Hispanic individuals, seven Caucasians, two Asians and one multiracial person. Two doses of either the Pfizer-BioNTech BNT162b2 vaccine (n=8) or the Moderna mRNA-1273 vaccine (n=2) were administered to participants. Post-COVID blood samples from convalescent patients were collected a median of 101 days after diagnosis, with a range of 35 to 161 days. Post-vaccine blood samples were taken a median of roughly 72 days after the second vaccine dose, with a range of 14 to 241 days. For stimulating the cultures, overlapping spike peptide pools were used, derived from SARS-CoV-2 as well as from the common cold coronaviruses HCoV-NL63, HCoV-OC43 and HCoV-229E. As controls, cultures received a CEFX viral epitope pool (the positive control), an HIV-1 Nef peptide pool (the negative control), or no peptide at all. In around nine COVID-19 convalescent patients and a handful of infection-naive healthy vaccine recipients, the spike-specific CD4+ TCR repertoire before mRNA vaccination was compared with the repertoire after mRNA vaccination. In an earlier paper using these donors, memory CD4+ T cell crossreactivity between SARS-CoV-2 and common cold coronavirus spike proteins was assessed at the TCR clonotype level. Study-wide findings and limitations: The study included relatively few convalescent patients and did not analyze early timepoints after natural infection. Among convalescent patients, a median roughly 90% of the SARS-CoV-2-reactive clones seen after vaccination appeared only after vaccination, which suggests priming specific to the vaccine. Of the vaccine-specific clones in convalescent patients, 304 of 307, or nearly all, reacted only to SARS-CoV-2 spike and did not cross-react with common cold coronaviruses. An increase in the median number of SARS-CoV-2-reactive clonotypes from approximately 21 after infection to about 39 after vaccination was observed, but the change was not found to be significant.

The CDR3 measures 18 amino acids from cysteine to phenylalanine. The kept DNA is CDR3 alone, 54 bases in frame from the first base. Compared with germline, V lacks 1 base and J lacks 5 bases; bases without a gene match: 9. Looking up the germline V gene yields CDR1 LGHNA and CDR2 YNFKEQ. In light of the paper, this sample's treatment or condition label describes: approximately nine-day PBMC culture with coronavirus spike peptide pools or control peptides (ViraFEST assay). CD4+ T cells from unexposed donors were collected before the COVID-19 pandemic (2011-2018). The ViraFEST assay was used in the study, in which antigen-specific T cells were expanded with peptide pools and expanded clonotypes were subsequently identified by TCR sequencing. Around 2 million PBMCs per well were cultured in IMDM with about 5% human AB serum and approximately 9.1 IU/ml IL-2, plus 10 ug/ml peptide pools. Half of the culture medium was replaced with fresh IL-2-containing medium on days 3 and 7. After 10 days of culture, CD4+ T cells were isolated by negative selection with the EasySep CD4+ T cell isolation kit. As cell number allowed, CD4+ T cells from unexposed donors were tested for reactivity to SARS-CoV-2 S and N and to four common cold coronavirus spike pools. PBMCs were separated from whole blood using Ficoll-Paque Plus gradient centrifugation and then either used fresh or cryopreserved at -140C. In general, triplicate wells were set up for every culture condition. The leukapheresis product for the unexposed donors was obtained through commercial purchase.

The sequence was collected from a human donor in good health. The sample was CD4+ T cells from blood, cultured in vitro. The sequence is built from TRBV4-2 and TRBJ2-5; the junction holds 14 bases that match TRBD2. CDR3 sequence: CASSQGGTSGGSGETQYF. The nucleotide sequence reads TGTGCCAGCAGCCAAGGAGGGACTAGCGGGGGCTCAGGGGAGACCCAGTACTTC.